This record covers a single T cell receptor beta chain. The record originates from a study of blood T cells in healthy people across ages. This CDR3 is 14 amino acids long. CDR1 SGDLS and CDR2 YYNGEE come from the germline V gene. The sample providers were healthy Caucasian people from Russia, aged about 6 to 100. Together with a sample-barcoded 5' primer, a J-beta primer mix was included in a second PCR lasting roughly 6 to 12 cycles. Every sample gave at least 2.5 million paired-end reads containing CDR3. TCRdb independently ran MiXCR on the 5' RACE reads; one entry per CDR3 protein. The sample has approximately 790,000 distinct CDR3 sequences; 62% are singletons.

Input material: blood. The chain links TRBV9 to TRBJ2-4; TRBD2 is a possible D gene (5 bases). The DNA end is a closer match to TRBJ2-7, so the J assignment may be wrong. This receptor was identified in a man under 40 in good health. This CDR3 reads CASSVETTSYEQYF. The CDR3 region has the DNA TGTGCCAGCAGCGTAGAGACTACGTCCTACGAGCAGTACTTC.